These T cell receptor beta chains were read from a single sample in a study of CD8 T cells in ankylosing spondylitis. TCRdb reprocessed the 5' RACE reads via MiXCR and lists one record per CDR3 protein. The sample records a few hundred thousand distinct CDR3 sequences, about 20% being singletons. The sample taken for sequencing was blood, either unsorted or a sorted T cell fraction (not recorded which). These receptor sequences come from a female donor with ankylosing spondylitis or in good health (not recorded which). Each CDR3 is given with its conserved first and last residue. Each record gives: CDR3 DNA, CDR3 protein, J gene, clone size, D gene, V gene. D genes are given only for firm matches. Some rows have no size entry. The others give once, few or many, or a class for an expanded clone.

DNA: TGTGCCAGCAGTTACTCGCGGGGCGATGAGCAGTTCTTC; CDR3: CASSYSRGDEQFF; J: TRBJ2-1; size: NA; D: NA; V: TRBV6-6
DNA: TGTGCCAGCAGTTACCGGGACAGCCATTCACCCCTCCACTTT; CDR3: CASSYRDSHSPLHF; J: TRBJ1-6; size: many; D: TRBD1; V: TRBV6-5
DNA: TGTGCCAGCAAAGGGTTAGCCAAAAACATTCAGTACTTC; CDR3: CASKGLAKNIQYF; J: TRBJ2-4; size: NA; D: NA; V: TRBV2
DNA: TGTGCCAGCAGCTACACAGGGGGAAAGCAGTACTTC; CDR3: CASSYTGGKQYF; J: TRBJ2-7; size: NA; D: TRBD1; V: TRBV7-9
DNA: TGCAGCGTTCTGGACCGGGGAGGAGAGACCCAGTACTTC; CDR3: CSVLDRGGETQYF; J: TRBJ2-5; size: many; D: NA; V: TRBV29-1
DNA: TGTGCCAGCAGCCAAGTGGAAGGGGGGTGGACTGAAGCTTTCTTT; CDR3: CASSQVEGGWTEAFF; J: TRBJ1-1; size: few; D: NA; V: TRBV4-2
DNA: TGCGCCAGCAGCCTGCCCGGGGGCAATGAGCAGTTCTTC; CDR3: CASSLPGGNEQFF; J: TRBJ2-1; size: few; D: NA; V: TRBV5-1
DNA: TGTGCCAGCAGCTTAGATCTCGGCGGCGGAGTCACAGATACGCAGTATTTT; CDR3: CASSLDLGGGVTDTQYF; J: TRBJ2-3; size: NA; D: NA; V: TRBV11-2
DNA: TGTGCCAGCAGCTTAACGAATATAGAGGATACCTACGAGCAGTACTTC; CDR3: CASSLTNIEDTYEQYF; J: TRBJ2-7; size: NA; D: NA; V: TRBV5-6
DNA: TGTGCCAGCAGTGAAGCGCTTCAATTAGTCTCCGAGCAGTTCTTC; CDR3: CASSEALQLVSEQFF; J: TRBJ2-1; size: NA; D: NA; V: TRBV2
DNA: TGTGCCAGCAGCTCGGGGGACCGGGACTGGCCATGGGCGACCCAGTACTTC; CDR3: CASSSGDRDWPWATQYF; J: TRBJ2-5; size: NA; D: NA; V: TRBV14
DNA: TGTGCCAGCATCCGCAGGGGGCGCGACACCGGGGAGCTGTTTTTT; CDR3: CASIRRGRDTGELFF; J: TRBJ2-2; size: NA; D: TRBD1; V: TRBV11-2
DNA: TGTGCCAGCAGCTTACTGGGACTAGCGGGAAATTGGGAGACCCAGTACTTC; CDR3: CASSLLGLAGNWETQYF; J: TRBJ2-5; size: once; D: TRBD2; V: TRBV11-1
DNA: TGCGCCAGCAGCTTGGTCTTAGCGGAGGGCGCAGATACGCAGTATTTT; CDR3: CASSLVLAEGADTQYF; J: TRBJ2-3; size: few; D: NA; V: TRBV5-1
DNA: TGCAGTGCCTCCAGGCAGGGCGAAGGCTACACCTTC; CDR3: CSASRQGEGYTF; J: TRBJ1-2; size: many; D: NA; V: TRBV29-1
DNA: TGCAGCGTAGGGACCGGGGACAGGGGACACAATGAGCAGTTCTTC; CDR3: CSVGTGDRGHNEQFF; J: TRBJ2-1; size: many; D: TRBD1; V: TRBV29-1
DNA: TGCAGTGCTAGAGATGGACGGGGGGGGAGTACTAGCACAGATACGCAGTATTTT; CDR3: CSARDGRGGSTSTDTQYF; J: TRBJ2-3; size: few; D: TRBD2; V: TRBV20-1
DNA: TGTGCCAGCAGCCAAGTAGTGCTAGCGAGGGTAGAGCAGTTCTTC; CDR3: CASSQVVLARVEQFF; J: TRBJ2-1; size: many; D: NA; V: TRBV14
DNA: TGTGCCACCAGTGATGATTACCAAGAGACCCAGTACTTC; CDR3: CATSDDYQETQYF; J: TRBJ2-5; size: NA; D: NA; V: TRBV24-1
DNA: TGTGCCAGCAGTCTGTCTGGCGTCACAGATACGCAGTATTTT; CDR3: CASSLSGVTDTQYF; J: TRBJ2-3; size: few; D: NA; V: TRBV12-3/TRBV12-4
DNA: TGTGCCAGCAGCTTGAGGGGGACTAGCGGGACGGAGGATACGCAGTATTTT; CDR3: CASSLRGTSGTEDTQYF; J: TRBJ2-3; size: few; D: TRBD2; V: TRBV7-2
DNA: TGCAGTGCTAGAGCGGGAGGGGCCTACAATGAGCAGTTCTTC; CDR3: CSARAGGAYNEQFF; J: TRBJ2-1; size: NA; D: TRBD2; V: TRBV20-1
DNA: TGTGCCAGCAGTATTCAGGGAGCCCCGACGACCGGGGAGCTGTTTTTT; CDR3: CASSIQGAPTTGELFF; J: TRBJ2-2; size: NA; D: NA; V: TRBV12-3/TRBV12-4
DNA: TGTGCCAGCAGCGTAGGGGGACTAGCGGGGACTAATGAGCAGTTCTTC; CDR3: CASSVGGLAGTNEQFF; J: TRBJ2-1; size: NA; D: TRBD2; V: TRBV9
DNA: TGTGCCAGCATCGCTACTCAGGGTGGCACTGAAGCTTTCTTT; CDR3: CASIATQGGTEAFF; J: TRBJ1-1; size: NA; D: NA; V: TRBV6-1
DNA: TGTGCCAGCAGCTCCCCGCGGAACACTGAAGCTTTCTTT; CDR3: CASSSPRNTEAFF; J: TRBJ1-1; size: few; D: NA; V: TRBV5-5
DNA: TGTGCCAGCAGTGAAGGTGACAACTTCTACGAGCAGTACTTC; CDR3: CASSEGDNFYEQYF; J: TRBJ2-7; size: few; D: NA; V: TRBV2
DNA: TGCAGCGTTGCCCGGGGGCAGAATCAGCCCCAGCATTTT; CDR3: CSVARGQNQPQHF; J: TRBJ1-5; size: NA; D: NA; V: TRBV29-1
DNA: TGCAGCGCCCAACCGGGGACGGAGCATGGCTACACCTTC; CDR3: CSAQPGTEHGYTF; J: TRBJ1-2; size: many; D: NA; V: TRBV29-1
DNA: TGTGCCAGCAGGGGACAGCGTCCTCAGCAGTTCTTC; CDR3: CASRGQRPQQFF; J: TRBJ2-1; size: NA; D: TRBD1; V: TRBV6-2/TRBV6-3
DNA: TGTGCCAGCAGCTTGTCACTAGCTTACAATGAGCAGTTCTTC; CDR3: CASSLSLAYNEQFF; J: TRBJ2-1; size: few; D: NA; V: TRBV5-6
DNA: TGCAGTGCTGGCCCTGATTGGGGTCGCAATGAGCAGTTCTTC; CDR3: CSAGPDWGRNEQFF; J: TRBJ2-1; size: many; D: NA; V: TRBV20-1
DNA: TGTGCCAGCAGCCCCTATCGGGATACGCAGTATTTT; CDR3: CASSPYRDTQYF; J: TRBJ2-3; size: few; D: NA; V: TRBV12-3/TRBV12-4
DNA: TGTGCCAGCAGTGACACGAATCAGCCCCAGCATTTT; CDR3: CASSDTNQPQHF; J: TRBJ1-5; size: few; D: NA; V: TRBV6-4
DNA: TGTGCCAGCAGATACCGACAGAACGAGCAGTTCTTC; CDR3: CASRYRQNEQFF; J: TRBJ2-1; size: NA; D: NA; V: TRBV6-6
DNA: TGCAGTGCTAGAGATTGGCAGGACGCTAACTATGGCTACACCTTC; CDR3: CSARDWQDANYGYTF; J: TRBJ1-2; size: many; D: NA; V: TRBV20-1
DNA: TGTGCCAGCAGTAACAGGGGTGGCTACACCTTC; CDR3: CASSNRGGYTF; J: TRBJ1-2; size: many; D: TRBD1; V: TRBV12-3/TRBV12-4
DNA: TGCAGTGCAACAACAGGGGCCGACCCCCTGAACACAGATACGCAGTATTTT; CDR3: CSATTGADPLNTDTQYF; J: TRBJ2-3; size: NA; D: TRBD1; V: TRBV20-1
DNA: TGTGCCAGCAGTGAATCGGACTACGAGCAGTACTTC; CDR3: CASSESDYEQYF; J: TRBJ2-7; size: NA; D: NA; V: TRBV2
DNA: TGTGCCAGCAGTGGGATTGCGGGAGGGGGCTCCTACGAGCAGTACTTC; CDR3: CASSGIAGGGSYEQYF; J: TRBJ2-7; size: once; D: TRBD2; V: TRBV27
DNA: TGTGCCAGCAGCTCGGGACAGGCCTATGGCTACACCTTC; CDR3: CASSSGQAYGYTF; J: TRBJ1-2; size: NA; D: TRBD1; V: TRBV7-2
DNA: TGTACCAGCAGCTTAGACGGGCGAGCGCCCCTCCACTTT; CDR3: CTSSLDGRAPLHF; J: TRBJ1-6; size: NA; D: NA; V: TRBV7-2
DNA: TGCAGTGCTAGGAGGGGTGGGGATGGCTACACCTTC; CDR3: CSARRGGDGYTF; J: TRBJ1-2; size: few; D: NA; V: TRBV20-1
DNA: TGCGCCAGCAGCTCCAGGGGCTTTACGCCGCAGTATTTT; CDR3: CASSSRGFTPQYF; J: TRBJ2-3; size: NA; D: NA; V: TRBV5-1
DNA: TGTGCCAGCACTAAAACCGCGGGACACTCAAATTCACCCCTCCACTTT; CDR3: CASTKTAGHSNSPLHF; J: TRBJ1-6; size: few; D: NA; V: TRBV6-1